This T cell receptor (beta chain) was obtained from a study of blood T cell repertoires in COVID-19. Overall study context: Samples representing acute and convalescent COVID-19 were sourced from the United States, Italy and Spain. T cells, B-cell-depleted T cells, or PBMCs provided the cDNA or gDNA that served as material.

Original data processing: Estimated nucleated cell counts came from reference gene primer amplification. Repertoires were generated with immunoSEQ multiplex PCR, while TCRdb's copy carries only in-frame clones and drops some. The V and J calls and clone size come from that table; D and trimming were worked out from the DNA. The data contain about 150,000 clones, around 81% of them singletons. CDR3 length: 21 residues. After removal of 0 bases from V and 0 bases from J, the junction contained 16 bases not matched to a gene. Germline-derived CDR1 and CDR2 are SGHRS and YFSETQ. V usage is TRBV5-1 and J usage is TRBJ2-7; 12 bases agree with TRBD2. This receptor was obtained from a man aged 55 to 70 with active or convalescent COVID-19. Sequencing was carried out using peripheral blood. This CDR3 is CASSLDYLRLAGEPSSYEQYF. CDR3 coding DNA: TGCGCCAGCAGCTTGGATTACCTCCGACTAGCGGGAGAGCCCAGCTCCTACGAGCAGTACTTC. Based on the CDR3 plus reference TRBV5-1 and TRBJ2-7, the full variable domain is KAGVTQTPRYLIKTRGQQVTLSCSPISGHRSVSWYQQTPGQGLQFLFEYFSETQRNKGNFPGRFSGRQFSNSRSEMNVSTLELGDSALYLCASSLDYLRLAGEPSSYEQYFGPGTRLTVT.